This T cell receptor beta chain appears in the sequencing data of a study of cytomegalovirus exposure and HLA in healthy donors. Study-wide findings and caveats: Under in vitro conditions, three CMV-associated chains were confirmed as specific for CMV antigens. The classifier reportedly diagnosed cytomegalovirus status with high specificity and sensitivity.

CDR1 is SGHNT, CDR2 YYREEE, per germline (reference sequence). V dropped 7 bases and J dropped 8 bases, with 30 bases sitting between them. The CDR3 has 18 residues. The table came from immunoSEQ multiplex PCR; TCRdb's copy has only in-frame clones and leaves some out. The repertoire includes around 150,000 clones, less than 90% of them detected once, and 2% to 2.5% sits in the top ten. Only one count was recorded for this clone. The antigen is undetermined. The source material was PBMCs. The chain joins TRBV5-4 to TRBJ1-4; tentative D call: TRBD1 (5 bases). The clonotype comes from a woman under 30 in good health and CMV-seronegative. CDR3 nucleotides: TGTGCCAGCCCTCTCGCACAGGAGTTCGAGGTCTACCGGGAAAAACTGTTTTTT. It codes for CASPLAQEFEVYREKLFF.